This TCR beta chain originates from a study of cytomegalovirus exposure and HLA in healthy donors. This clone was picked up a small number of times. Its matching antigen is unknown. Study observations and caveats: Specific recognition of CMV antigens was confirmed in vitro for a few chains (all CMV-associated).

Donors sampled were nominally healthy, though unrecorded immune exposures were likely. Germline values: CDR1 SGHTA, CDR2 FQGNSA. V gave up 1 base and J gave up 2 bases; unmatched junction bases: 8. The CDR3 has 18 residues. Researchers ran the PCR with 60 Vbeta and 13 Jbeta primers. Sequencing was performed with immunoSEQ multiplex PCR; in TCRdb, only in-frame clones are kept and a portion is missing. The sample contains 110,000 or so clones, about an eighth of which appear only once. This chain connects TRBV7-2 to TRBJ2-3, with 11 positions matching TRBD2. This receptor was obtained from a man aged 35 to 55 in good health and CMV-seropositive. Material: PBMCs. CDR3 nucleotides: TGTGCCAGCAGCTTAGTCGGGACTAGCGGATCGCTCACAGATACGCAGTATTTT. It codes for CASSLVGTSGSLTDTQYF.